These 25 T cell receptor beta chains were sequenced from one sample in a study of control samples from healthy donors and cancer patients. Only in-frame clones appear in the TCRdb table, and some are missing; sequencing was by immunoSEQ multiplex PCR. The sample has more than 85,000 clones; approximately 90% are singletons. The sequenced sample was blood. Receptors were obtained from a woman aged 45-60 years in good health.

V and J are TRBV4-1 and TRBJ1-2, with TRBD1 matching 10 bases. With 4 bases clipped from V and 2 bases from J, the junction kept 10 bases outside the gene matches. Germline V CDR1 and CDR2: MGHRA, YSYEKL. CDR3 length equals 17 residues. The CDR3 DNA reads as TGCGCCAGCAGCCTAGTTATCCCGGGACAGGGGAACTATGGCTACACCTTC. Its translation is CASSLVIPGQGNYGYTF.

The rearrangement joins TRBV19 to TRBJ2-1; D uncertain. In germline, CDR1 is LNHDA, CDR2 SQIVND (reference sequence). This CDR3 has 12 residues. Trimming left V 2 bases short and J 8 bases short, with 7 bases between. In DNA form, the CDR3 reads TGTGCCAGTAGTATAAGGATCGATGAGCAGTTCTTC. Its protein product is CASSIRIDEQFF. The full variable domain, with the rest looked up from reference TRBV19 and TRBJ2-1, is DGGITQSPKYLFRKEGQNVTLSCEQNLNHDAMYWYRQDPGQGLRLIYYSQIVNDFQKGDIAEGYSVSREKKESFPLTVTSAQKNPTAFYLCASSIRIDEQFFGPGTRLTVL.

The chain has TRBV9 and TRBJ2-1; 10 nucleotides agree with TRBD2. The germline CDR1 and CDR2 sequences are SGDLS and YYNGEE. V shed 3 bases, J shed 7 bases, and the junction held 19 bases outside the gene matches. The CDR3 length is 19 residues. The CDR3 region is CASSAHALRSGGGQNEQFF. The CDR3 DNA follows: TGTGCCAGCAGCGCCCACGCCCTGCGGAGCGGGGGGGGACAAAATGAGCAGTTCTTC.

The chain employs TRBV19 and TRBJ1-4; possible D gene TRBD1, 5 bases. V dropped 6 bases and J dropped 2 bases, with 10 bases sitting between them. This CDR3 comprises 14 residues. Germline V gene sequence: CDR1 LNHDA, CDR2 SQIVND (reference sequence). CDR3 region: CASRRGSTNEKLFF. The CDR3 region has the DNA TGTGCCAGTAGGCGGGGGTCTACTAATGAAAAACTGTTTTTT.

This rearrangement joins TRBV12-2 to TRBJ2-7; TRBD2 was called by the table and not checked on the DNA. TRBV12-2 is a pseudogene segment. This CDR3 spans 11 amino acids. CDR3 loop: CASRFLDEQYF. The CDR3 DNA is TGTGCAAGTCGCTTCCTTGACGAGCAGTACTTC.

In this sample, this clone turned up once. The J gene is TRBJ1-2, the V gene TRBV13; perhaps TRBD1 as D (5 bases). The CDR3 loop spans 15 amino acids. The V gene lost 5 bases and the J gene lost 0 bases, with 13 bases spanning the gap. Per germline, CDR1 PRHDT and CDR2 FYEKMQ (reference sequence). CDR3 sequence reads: CASSRTGGSNYGYTF. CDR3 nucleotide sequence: TGTGCCAGCAGCCGCACTGGGGGGTCTAACTATGGCTACACCTTC.

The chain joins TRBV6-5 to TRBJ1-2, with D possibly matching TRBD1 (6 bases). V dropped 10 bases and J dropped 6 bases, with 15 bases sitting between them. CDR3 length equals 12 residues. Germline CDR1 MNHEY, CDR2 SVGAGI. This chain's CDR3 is CAIRVRGHGYTF. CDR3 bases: TGTGCCATCCGAGTCCGGGGGCATGGCTACACCTTC.

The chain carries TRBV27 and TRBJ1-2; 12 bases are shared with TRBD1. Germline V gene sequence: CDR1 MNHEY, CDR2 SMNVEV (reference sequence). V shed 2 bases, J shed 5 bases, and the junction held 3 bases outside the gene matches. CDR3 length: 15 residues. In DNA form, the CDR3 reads TGTGCCAGCAGTTTAACGGGACAGGGGGCTTATGGCTACACCTTC. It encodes CASSLTGQGAYGYTF.

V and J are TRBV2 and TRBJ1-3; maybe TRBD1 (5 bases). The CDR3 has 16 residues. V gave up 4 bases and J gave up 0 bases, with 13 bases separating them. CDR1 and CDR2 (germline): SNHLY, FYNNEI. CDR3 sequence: CASSAPWDPSGNTIYF. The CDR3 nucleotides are TGTGCCAGCAGTGCCCCCTGGGACCCCTCTGGAAACACCATATATTTT.

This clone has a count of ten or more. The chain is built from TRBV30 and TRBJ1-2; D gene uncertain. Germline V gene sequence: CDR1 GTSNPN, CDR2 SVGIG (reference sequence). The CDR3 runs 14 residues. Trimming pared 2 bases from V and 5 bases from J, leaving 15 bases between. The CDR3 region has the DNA TGTGCCTGGAGTCTACGAGTGGGTTTTTATGGCTACACCTTC. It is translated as CAWSLRVGFYGYTF.

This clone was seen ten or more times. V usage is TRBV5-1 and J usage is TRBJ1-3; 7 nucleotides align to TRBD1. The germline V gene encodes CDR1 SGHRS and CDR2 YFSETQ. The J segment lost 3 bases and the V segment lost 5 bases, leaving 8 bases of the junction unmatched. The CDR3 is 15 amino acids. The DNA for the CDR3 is TGCGCCAGCAGACCAAGACAGGGCGGTGGAAACACCATATATTTT. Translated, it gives CASRPRQGGGNTIYF. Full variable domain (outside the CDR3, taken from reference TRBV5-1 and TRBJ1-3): KAGVTQTPRYLIKTRGQQVTLSCSPISGHRSVSWYQQTPGQGLQFLFEYFSETQRNKGNFPGRFSGRQFSNSRSEMNVSTLELGDSALYLCASRPRQGGGNTIYFGEGSWLTVV.

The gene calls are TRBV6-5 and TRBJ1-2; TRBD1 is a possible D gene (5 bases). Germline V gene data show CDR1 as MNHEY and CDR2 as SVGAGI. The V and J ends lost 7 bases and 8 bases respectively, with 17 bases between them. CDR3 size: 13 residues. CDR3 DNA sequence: TGTGCCAGCATTGTGGAGGGACGTTCAGGCTACACCTTC. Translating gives CASIVEGRSGYTF.

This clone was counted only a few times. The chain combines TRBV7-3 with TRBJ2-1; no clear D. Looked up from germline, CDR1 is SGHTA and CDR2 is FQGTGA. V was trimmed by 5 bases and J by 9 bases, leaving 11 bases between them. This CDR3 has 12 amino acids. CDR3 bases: TGTGCCAGCAGCGATCCGGGCCTTGAGCAGTTCTTC. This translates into CASSDPGLEQFF.

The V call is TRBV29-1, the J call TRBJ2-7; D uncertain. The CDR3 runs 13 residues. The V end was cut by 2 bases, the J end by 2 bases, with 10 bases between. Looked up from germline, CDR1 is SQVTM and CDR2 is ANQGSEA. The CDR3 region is CSVEYLVPYEQYF. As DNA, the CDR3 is TGCAGCGTTGAATACCTAGTTCCCTACGAGCAGTACTTC.

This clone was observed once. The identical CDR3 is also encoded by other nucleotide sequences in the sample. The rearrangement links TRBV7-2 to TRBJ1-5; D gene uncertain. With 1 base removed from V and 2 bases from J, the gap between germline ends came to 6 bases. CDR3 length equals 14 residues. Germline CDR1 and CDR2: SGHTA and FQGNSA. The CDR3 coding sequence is TGTGCCAGCAGCTTAGAAGTGGGCAATCAGCCCCAGCATTTT. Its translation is CASSLEVGNQPQHF. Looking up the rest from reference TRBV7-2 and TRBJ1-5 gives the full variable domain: GAGVSQSPSNKVTEKGKDVELRCDPISGHTALYWYRQSLGQGLEFLIYFQGNSAPDKSGLPSDRFSAERTGGSVSTLTIQRTQQEDSAVYLCASSLEVGNQPQHFGDGTRLSIL.

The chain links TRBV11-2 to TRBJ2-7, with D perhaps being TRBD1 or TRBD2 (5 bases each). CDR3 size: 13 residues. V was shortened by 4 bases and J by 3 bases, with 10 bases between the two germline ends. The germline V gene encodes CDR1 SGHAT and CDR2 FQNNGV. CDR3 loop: CASSSLGVYEQYV. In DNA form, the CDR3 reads TGTGCCAGCAGCTCCTTGGGGGTCTACGAGCAGTACGTC.

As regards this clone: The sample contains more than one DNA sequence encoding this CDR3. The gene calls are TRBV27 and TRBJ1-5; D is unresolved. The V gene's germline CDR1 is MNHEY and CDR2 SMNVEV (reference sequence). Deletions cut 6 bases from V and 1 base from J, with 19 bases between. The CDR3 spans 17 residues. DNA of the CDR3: TGTGCCAGCAGCACCTACCCCTTTACAGTAAGCAATCAGCCCCAGCATTTT. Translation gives CASSTYPFTVSNQPQHF.

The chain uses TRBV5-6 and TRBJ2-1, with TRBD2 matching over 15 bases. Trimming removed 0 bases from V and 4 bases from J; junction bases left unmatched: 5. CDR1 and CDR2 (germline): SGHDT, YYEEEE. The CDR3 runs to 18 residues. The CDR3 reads CASSLGTSGGAPYNEQFF. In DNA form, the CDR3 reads TGTGCCAGCAGCTTGGGGACTAGCGGGGGGGCCCCATACAATGAGCAGTTCTTC.

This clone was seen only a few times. The CDR3 spells CASSRAGTGYEQYF. For the CDR3, the DNA is TGTGCCAGCAGCCGCGCTGGAACAGGGTACGAGCAGTACTTC. V gene TRBV7-9 combines with J gene TRBJ2-7, with D possibly TRBD1 on 6 matching bases. The V gene lost 5 bases and the J gene lost 4 bases, with 15 bases spanning the gap. There are 14 residues in the CDR3. CDR1 SEHNR and CDR2 FQNEAQ come from the germline V gene (reference sequence). Full variable domain (outside the CDR3, taken from reference TRBV7-9 and TRBJ2-7): DTGVSQNPRHKITKRGQNVTFRCDPISEHNRLYWYRQTLGQGPEFLTYFQNEAQLEKSRLLSDRFSAERPKGSFSTLEIQRTEQGDSAMYLCASSRAGTGYEQYFGPGTRLTVT.

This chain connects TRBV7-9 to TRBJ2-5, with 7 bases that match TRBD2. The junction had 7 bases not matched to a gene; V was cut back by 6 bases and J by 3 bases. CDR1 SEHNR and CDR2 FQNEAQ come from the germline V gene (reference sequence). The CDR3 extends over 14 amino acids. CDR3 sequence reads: CASSFGGSKETQYF. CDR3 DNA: TGTGCCAGCAGTTTCGGCGGGAGCAAAGAGACCCAGTACTTC. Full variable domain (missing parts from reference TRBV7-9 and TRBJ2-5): DTGVSQNPRHKITKRGQNVTFRCDPISEHNRLYWYRQTLGQGPEFLTYFQNEAQLEKSRLLSDRFSAERPKGSFSTLEIQRTEQGDSAMYLCASSFGGSKETQYFGPGTRLLVL.

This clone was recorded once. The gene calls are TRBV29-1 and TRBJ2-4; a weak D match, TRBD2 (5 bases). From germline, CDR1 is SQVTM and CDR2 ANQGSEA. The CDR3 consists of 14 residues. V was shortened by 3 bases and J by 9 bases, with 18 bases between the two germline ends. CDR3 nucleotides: TGCAGCGTTGAGATGGGGTTCGGGGTTGTCATTCAGTACTTC. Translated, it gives CSVEMGFGVVIQYF.

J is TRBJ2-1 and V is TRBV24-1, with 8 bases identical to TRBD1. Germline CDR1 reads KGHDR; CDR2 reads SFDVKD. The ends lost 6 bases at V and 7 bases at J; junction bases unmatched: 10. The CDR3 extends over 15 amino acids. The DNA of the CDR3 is TGTGCCACCAGTTCTGGGGACAGGACCGAAAATGAGCAGTTCTTC. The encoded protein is CATSSGDRTENEQFF.

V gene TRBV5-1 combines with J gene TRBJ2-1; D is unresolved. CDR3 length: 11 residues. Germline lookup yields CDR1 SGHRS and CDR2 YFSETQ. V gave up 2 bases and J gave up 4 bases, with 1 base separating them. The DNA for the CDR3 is TGCGCCAGCAGCTTTTACAATGAGCAGTTCTTC. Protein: CASSFYNEQFF.

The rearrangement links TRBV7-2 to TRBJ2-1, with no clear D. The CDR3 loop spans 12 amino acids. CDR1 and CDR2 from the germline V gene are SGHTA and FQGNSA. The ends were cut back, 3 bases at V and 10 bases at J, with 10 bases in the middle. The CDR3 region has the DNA TGTGCCAGCAGCTTGGGGATAGTGGAGCAGTTCTTC. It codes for CASSLGIVEQFF.

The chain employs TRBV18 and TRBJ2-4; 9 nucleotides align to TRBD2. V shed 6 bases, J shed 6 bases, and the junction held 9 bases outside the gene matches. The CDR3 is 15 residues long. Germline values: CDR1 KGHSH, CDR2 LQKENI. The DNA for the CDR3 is TGTGCCAGCTCGCCAGGGACTAGCTTCACAAACATTCAGTACTTC. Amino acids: CASSPGTSFTNIQYF. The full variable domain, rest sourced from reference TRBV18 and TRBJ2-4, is NAGVMQNPRHLVRRRGQEARLRCSPMKGHSHVYWYRQLPEEGLKFMVYLQKENIIDESGMPKERFSAEFPKEGPSILRIQQVVRGDSAAYFCASSPGTSFTNIQYFGAGTRLSVL.